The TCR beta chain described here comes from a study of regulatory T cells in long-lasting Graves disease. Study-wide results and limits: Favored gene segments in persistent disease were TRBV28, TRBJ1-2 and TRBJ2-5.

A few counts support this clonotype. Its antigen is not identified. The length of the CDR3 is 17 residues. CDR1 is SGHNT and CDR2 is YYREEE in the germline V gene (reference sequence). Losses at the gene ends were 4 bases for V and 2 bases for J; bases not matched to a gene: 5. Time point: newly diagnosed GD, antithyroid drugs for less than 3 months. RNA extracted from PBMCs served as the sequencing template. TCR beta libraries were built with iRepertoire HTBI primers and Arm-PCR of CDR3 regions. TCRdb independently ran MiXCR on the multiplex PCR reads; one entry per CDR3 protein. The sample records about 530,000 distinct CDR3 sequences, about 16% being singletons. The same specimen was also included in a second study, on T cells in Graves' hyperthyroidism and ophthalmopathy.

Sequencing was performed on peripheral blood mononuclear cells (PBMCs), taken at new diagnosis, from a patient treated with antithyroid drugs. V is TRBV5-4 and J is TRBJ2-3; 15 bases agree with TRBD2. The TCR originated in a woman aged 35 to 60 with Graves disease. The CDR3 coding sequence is TGTGCCAGCAGCGGAGGACTAGCGGGGGGGGACACAGATACGCAGTATTTT. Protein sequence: CASSGGLAGGDTDTQYF.